Listed below are T cell receptor beta chains from one sample, sequenced in a study of post-analysis software for immune sequencing data. TCRdb independently ran MiXCR on the PCR reads; one entry per CDR3 protein. The repertoire has around 260,000 distinct CDR3 sequences, 30% to 45% of them found once; the top ten carry 4% to 6%. What was sequenced was blood. These receptors came from a girl aged 10 to 17 with multiple sclerosis. The CDR3 runs from the conserved cysteine through the conserved F or W. D genes are given only for firm matches. Only part of the rows carry a size: once, few, many, or a class if the clone is expanded.

TRBV20-1	TRBJ2-3	TRBD2	many	CSARTTSGKADTQYF	TGCAGTGCTAGAACTACTAGCGGGAAGGCAGATACGCAGTATTTT
TRBV16	TRBJ2-4	TRBD2	many	CASSLVLAGAKNIQYF	TGTGCCAGCAGCCTCGTACTAGCGGGAGCCAAAAACATTCAGTACTTC
TRBV7-2	TRBJ2-3	.	.	CASSPTSSSTDTQYF	TGTGCCAGCAGCCCTACTAGCAGCAGCACAGATACGCAGTATTTT
TRBV2	TRBJ1-6	.	.	CASKIGPNSPLHF	TGTGCCAGCAAAATAGGGCCGAATTCACCCCTCCACTTT
TRBV3-1	TRBJ2-1	TRBD2	.	CASSQEARTSGFSYNEQFF	TGTGCCAGCAGCCAAGAGGCAAGGACTAGCGGGTTCTCCTACAATGAGCAGTTCTTC
TRBV2	TRBJ2-1	TRBD2	many	CASTREGGNEQFF	TGTGCCAGCACCCGGGAGGGGGGGAATGAGCAGTTCTTC
TRBV20-1	TRBJ1-1	TRBD1	.	CSARAQGAPSHTEAFF	TGCAGTGCTAGAGCCCAGGGGGCTCCGAGCCATACTGAAGCTTTCTTT
TRBV7-8	TRBJ1-4	.	.	CASSSLRSGVSGEKLFF	TGTGCCAGCAGCTCCCTCCGCAGTGGGGTATCTGGGGAAAAACTGTTTTTT
TRBV2	TRBJ2-1	TRBD2	few	CASSERGLAGGNEQFF	TGTGCCAGCAGTGAGAGGGGACTAGCGGGAGGCAATGAGCAGTTCTTC
TRBV21-1	TRBJ2-1	.	.	CASSKGMDRVDEQFF	TGTGCCAGCAGCAAAGGGATGGACAGGGTTGATGAGCAGTTCTTC
TRBV5-1	TRBJ1-5	TRBD1	.	CASSLGTVNQPQHF	TGCGCCAGCAGCTTAGGGACAGTTAATCAGCCCCAGCATTTT
TRBV20-1	TRBJ2-7	.	few	CSARGGLGDAAYNEQYF	TGCAGTGCTAGAGGGGGCTTAGGGGACGCAGCCTACAATGAGCAGTACTTC
TRBV20-1	TRBJ1-5	.	many	CSASAGVGYSNQPQHF	TGCAGTGCTAGTGCTGGGGTCGGGTATAGCAATCAGCCCCAGCATTTT
TRBV12-5	TRBJ2-5	.	many	CASGLVPPGQETQYF	TGTGCTAGTGGTTTGGTACCGCCAGGGCAAGAGACCCAGTACTTC
TRBV3-1	TRBJ1-4	TRBD1	few	CASSRSQGEVLFF	TGTGCCAGCAGCCGCTCTCAGGGGGAGGTACTGTTTTTT
TRBV12-3/TRBV12-4	TRBJ1-4	.	many	CASSFGEKLFF	TGTGCCAGCAGCTTTGGTGAAAAACTGTTTTTT
TRBV20-1	TRBJ1-2	.	.	CSARNRQTYGYTF	TGCAGTGCTAGAAACCGACAGACCTATGGCTACACCTTC
TRBV7-3	TRBJ2-1	TRBD1	many	CASSVRGRSYNEQFF	TGTGCCAGCAGCGTCAGGGGGCGCTCCTACAATGAGCAGTTCTTC
TRBV7-9	TRBJ1-4	.	many	CASSPSARWNPEKLFF	TGTGCCAGCAGCCCCTCAGCACGATGGAATCCTGAAAAACTGTTTTTT
TRBV29-1	TRBJ2-3	TRBD1	.	CSVPGQGRTDTQYF	TGCAGCGTGCCTGGACAGGGCAGGACAGATACGCAGTATTTT
TRBV18	TRBJ2-3	.	.	CASSPPDSESTDTQYF	TGTGCCAGCTCACCCCCGGACAGCGAAAGCACAGATACGCAGTATTTT
TRBV28	TRBJ2-5	TRBD1	.	CASSVTGGETQYF	TGTGCCAGCAGTGTCACAGGGGGGGAGACCCAGTACTTC
TRBV20-1	TRBJ2-3	TRBD2	many	CSANSGGDNAPRRTQYF	TGCAGTGCTAATTCCGGGGGGGACAACGCCCCACGTCGGACGCAGTATTTT
TRBV10-3	TRBJ1-2	.	many	CAISEGGDYYGYTF	TGTGCCATCAGTGAGGGCGGGGATTACTATGGCTACACCTTC
TRBV6-5	TRBJ2-1	.	.	CASKLRTEQFF	TGTGCCAGCAAACTTCGGACTGAGCAGTTCTTC
TRBV24-1	TRBJ1-5	.	many	CATSDTQGSHNQPQHF	TGTGCCACCAGTGATACTCAGGGCTCTCACAATCAGCCCCAGCATTTT
TRBV20-1	TRBJ2-5	TRBD2	few	CSATFGLAGTYNEQYF	TGCAGTGCTACTTTCGGACTAGCGGGGACCTACAATGAGCAGTACTTC
TRBV20-1	TRBJ2-1	TRBD2	many	CSASWGGSYNEQFF	TGCAGTGCTAGCTGGGGGGGCTCCTACAATGAGCAGTTCTTC
TRBV5-1	TRBJ2-1	TRBD1	.	CASSFPGQGYNEQFF	TGCGCCAGCAGCTTCCCGGGACAGGGATACAATGAGCAGTTCTTC
TRBV6-2/TRBV6-3	TRBJ2-7	.	many	CASSYGSRGLNYEQYF	TGTGCCAGCAGTTACGGGTCACGTGGCCTCAACTACGAGCAGTACTTC
TRBV5-1	TRBJ2-1	TRBD2	many	CASSPGWTSGDNEQFF	TGCGCCAGCAGCCCAGGATGGACTAGCGGCGACAATGAGCAGTTCTTC
TRBV7-2	TRBJ1-5	.	.	CASSPAGRSNQPQHF	TGTGCCAGCAGCCCAGCTGGACGGTCCAATCAGCCCCAGCATTTT
TRBV12-3/TRBV12-4	TRBJ2-1	.	many	CASRGAVYNEQFF	TGTGCCAGCAGGGGGGCAGTCTACAATGAGCAGTTCTTC
TRBV15	TRBJ2-7	TRBD1	.	CATSHRGSDYEQYF	TGTGCCACCAGCCACAGGGGATCGGACTACGAGCAGTACTTC
TRBV16	TRBJ1-2	.	.	CASSPALKNYGYTF	TGTGCCAGCAGCCCTGCACTCAAGAACTATGGCTACACCTTC
TRBV20-1	TRBJ1-2	.	.	CSANPHPAQSSRSTF	TGCAGTGCTAACCCACACCCGGCCCAAAGTAGTCGATCCACCTTC
TRBV28	TRBJ1-2	TRBD1	.	CASTGTVPNYGYTF	TGTGCCAGCACAGGGACAGTTCCTAACTATGGCTACACCTTC
TRBV28	TRBJ1-1	.	many	CASSLGGTSTEAFF	TGTGCCAGCAGCCTCGGGGGGACCTCCACTGAAGCTTTCTTT
TRBV20-1	TRBJ2-4	.	.	CSASGGDIQYF	TGCAGTGCTAGCGGTGGAGACATTCAGTACTTC
TRBV7-2	TRBJ1-1	.	many	CASSPRWDLIEAFF	TGTGCCAGCAGCCCAAGATGGGACCTCATAGAAGCTTTCTTT
TRBV14	TRBJ2-5	.	many	CASSQWQQETQYF	TGTGCCAGCAGCCAGTGGCAACAAGAGACCCAGTACTTC
TRBV5-6	TRBJ2-7	.	few	CASSRLDSPAYEQYF	TGTGCCAGCAGCCGTTTAGACAGTCCAGCCTACGAGCAGTACTTC
TRBV7-2	TRBJ1-1	.	many	CASSLMGLNTEAFF	TGTGCCAGCAGCTTAATGGGCCTGAACACTGAAGCTTTCTTT
TRBV7-2	TRBJ2-7	TRBD1	.	CASSRGTGHYEQYF	TGTGCCAGCAGTCGCGGGACAGGCCACTACGAGCAGTACTTC
TRBV7-2	TRBJ2-7	.	many	CASSHPGAYEQYF	TGTGCCAGCAGCCACCCTGGAGCCTACGAGCAGTACTTC
TRBV24-1	TRBJ2-1	.	.	CATSDGSEQFF	TGTGCCACCAGTGATGGGTCAGAGCAGTTCTTC
TRBV7-9	TRBJ1-6	.	.	CASSFEGISPHHF	TGTGCCAGCAGCTTCGAAGGGATTTCACCCCACCACTTT
TRBV15	TRBJ1-1	.	many	CATSPNGGNTEAFF	TGTGCCACCAGCCCCAACGGGGGGAACACTGAAGCTTTCTTT
TRBV5-1	TRBJ1-6	.	few	CASSPTVDSLRENSPLHF	TGCGCCAGCAGCCCAACGGTCGACAGCCTAAGGGAAAATTCACCCCTCCACTTT
TRBV5-1	TRBJ1-1	.	many	CASVSGPLNTEAFF	TGCGCCAGCGTTTCAGGGCCCCTGAACACTGAAGCTTTCTTT
TRBV20-1	TRBJ2-3	TRBD2	.	CSARPGLAGYTQYF	TGCAGTGCTAGACCGGGACTAGCGGGTTATACGCAGTATTTT
TRBV2	TRBJ2-3	TRBD1	.	CASSESRTGTGADTQYF	TGTGCCAGCAGTGAATCTAGGACCGGGACAGGGGCAGATACGCAGTATTTT
TRBV5-1	TRBJ2-7	TRBD2	.	CASSDSGSPYEQYF	TGCGCCAGCAGCGATAGCGGGAGCCCCTACGAGCAGTACTTC
TRBV5-1	TRBJ2-6	.	.	CASGPPGANVLTF	TGCGCCAGCGGGCCTCCTGGGGCCAACGTCCTGACTTTC